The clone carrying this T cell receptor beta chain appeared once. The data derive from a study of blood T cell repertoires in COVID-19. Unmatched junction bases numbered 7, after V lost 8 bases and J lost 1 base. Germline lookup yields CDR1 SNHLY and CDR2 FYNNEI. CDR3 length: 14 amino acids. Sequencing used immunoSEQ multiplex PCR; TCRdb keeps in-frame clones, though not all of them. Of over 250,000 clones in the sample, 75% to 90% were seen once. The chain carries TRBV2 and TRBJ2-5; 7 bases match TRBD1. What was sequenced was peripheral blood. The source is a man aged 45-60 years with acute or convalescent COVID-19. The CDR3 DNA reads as TGTGCCAGCCGGGCCAGGGGGTCCCAAGAGACCCAGTACTTC. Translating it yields CASRARGSQETQYF.